The clone carrying this T cell receptor beta chain has at least ten counts. Its antigen is undetermined. A J-beta primer mix and a sample-barcoded 5' primer were used in a second PCR of roughly 7 to 12 cycles. TCRdb re-called the 5' RACE reads with MiXCR, one entry per CDR3 protein. The sample includes under 2,000,000 distinct CDR3 sequences, approximately 50% of them seen just once. The individuals who served as donors were healthy Caucasians living in Russia, aged about 6 to 90. V gave up 8 bases and J gave up 1 base, with 11 bases separating them. Per the germline V gene, CDR1 is MDHEN and CDR2 is SYDVKM. This CDR3 is 13 amino acids long. This entry is derived from a study of blood T cells in healthy people across ages. Study results and caveats: Changes in expanded clonotypes were possibly confounded, as the CMV status of donors was unknown. A strong correlation was seen between TCR beta diversity and naive T cell percentage.

The chain has TRBV28 and TRBJ2-5; no clear D. The clonotype originates from a woman in her thirties or forties in good health. The sample consisted of blood. The CDR3: CASGRAGQETQYF. The CDR3 coding sequence is TGTGCCAGCGGTCGGGCAGGCCAAGAGACCCAGTACTTC.